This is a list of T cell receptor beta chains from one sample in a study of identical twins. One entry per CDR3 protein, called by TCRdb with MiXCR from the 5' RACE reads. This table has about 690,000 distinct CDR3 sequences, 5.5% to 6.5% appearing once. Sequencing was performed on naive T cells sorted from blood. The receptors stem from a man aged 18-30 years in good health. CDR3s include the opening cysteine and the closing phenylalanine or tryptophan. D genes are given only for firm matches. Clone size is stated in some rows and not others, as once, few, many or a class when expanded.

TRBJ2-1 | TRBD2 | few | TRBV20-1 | CSTHGLAWGNEQFF | TGCAGTACCCACGGACTAGCTTGGGGGAATGAGCAGTTCTTC
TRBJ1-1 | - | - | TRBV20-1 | CSAAQHGGANTEAFF | TGCAGTGCAGCCCAACACGGGGGGGCAAACACTGAAGCTTTCTTT
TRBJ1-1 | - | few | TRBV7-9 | CASSLGLGVNTEAFF | TGTGCCAGCAGCTTAGGTCTGGGCGTGAACACTGAAGCTTTCTTT
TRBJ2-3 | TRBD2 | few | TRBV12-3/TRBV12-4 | CASSRTSGARNTQYF | TGTGCCAGCAGCCGGACTAGCGGGGCCCGGAATACGCAGTATTTT
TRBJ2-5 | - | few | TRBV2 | CASSDVVGQQETQYF | TGTGCCAGCAGTGATGTTGTTGGGCAGCAAGAGACCCAGTACTTC
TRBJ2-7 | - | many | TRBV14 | CASSQVGYEQYF | TGTGCCAGCAGCCAAGTAGGGTACGAGCAGTACTTC
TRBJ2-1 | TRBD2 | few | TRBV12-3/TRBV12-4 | CASSFHSGRVNNEQFF | TGTGCCAGCAGTTTTCACAGCGGGAGGGTAAACAATGAGCAGTTCTTC
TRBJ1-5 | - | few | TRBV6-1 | CASREGRGNQPQHF | TGTGCCAGCAGGGAGGGGCGGGGCAATCAGCCCCAGCATTTT
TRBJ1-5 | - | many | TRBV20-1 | CSALVRGGGQPQHF | TGCAGTGCCCTAGTAAGAGGGGGTGGTCAGCCCCAGCATTTT
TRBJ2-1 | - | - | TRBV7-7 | CASSFGTPSNEQFF | TGTGCCAGCAGTTTCGGGACTCCCAGCAATGAGCAGTTCTTC
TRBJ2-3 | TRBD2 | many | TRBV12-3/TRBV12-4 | CASSFLAGGRRGTDTQYF | TGTGCCAGCAGTTTCTTAGCGGGAGGGCGCCGCGGCACAGATACGCAGTATTTT
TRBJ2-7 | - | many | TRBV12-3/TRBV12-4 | CASSLEGLSYEQYF | TGTGCCAGCAGTTTAGAGGGCCTCTCCTACGAGCAGTACTTC
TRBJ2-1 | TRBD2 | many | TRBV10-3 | CAISREGLFNEQFF | TGTGCCATCAGTCGGGAGGGCCTATTCAATGAGCAGTTCTTC
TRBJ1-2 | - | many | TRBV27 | CASRFGDYGYTF | TGTGCCAGCCGATTCGGGGACTATGGCTACACCTTC
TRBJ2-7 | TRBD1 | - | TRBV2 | CASRPTGAEQYF | TGTGCCAGCAGACCCACAGGGGCCGAGCAGTACTTC
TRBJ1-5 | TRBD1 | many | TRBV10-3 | CATGQDNSQPQHF | TGTGCCACGGGACAGGACAACAGTCAGCCCCAGCATTTT
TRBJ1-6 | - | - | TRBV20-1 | CSARGNLSPLHF | TGCAGTGCTAGAGGGAATCTCTCACCCCTCCACTTT
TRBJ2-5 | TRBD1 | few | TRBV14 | CASSQMGQGKQETQYF | TGTGCCAGCAGCCAAATGGGACAGGGAAAACAAGAGACCCAGTACTTC
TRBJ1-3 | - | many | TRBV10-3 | CAIMQFSGNTIYF | TGTGCCATCATGCAGTTCTCTGGAAACACCATATATTTT
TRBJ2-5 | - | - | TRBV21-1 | CASSKKVERQETQYF | TGTGCCAGCAGCAAAAAGGTCGAGAGACAAGAGACCCAGTACTTC
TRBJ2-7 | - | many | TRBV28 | CASSSTSRPHEQYF | TGTGCCAGCAGTTCCACAAGCCGTCCCCACGAGCAGTACTTC
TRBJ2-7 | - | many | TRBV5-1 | CASSLAGISLEQYF | TGCGCCAGCAGCTTGGCCGGGATCTCGCTCGAGCAGTACTTC
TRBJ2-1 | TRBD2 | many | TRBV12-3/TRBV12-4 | CASTKAGALLSSYNEQFF | TGTGCCAGCACTAAAGCGGGAGCTCTCCTTAGCTCCTACAATGAGCAGTTCTTC
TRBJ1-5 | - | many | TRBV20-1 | CSARVSGRRSNQPQHF | TGCAGTGCTAGAGTTTCGGGGAGACGTAGCAATCAGCCCCAGCATTTT
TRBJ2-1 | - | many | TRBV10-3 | CAIGSARRDEQFF | TGTGCCATCGGGAGCGCCCGAAGGGATGAGCAGTTCTTC
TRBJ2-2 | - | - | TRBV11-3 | CASSSSGSPNTGELFF | -
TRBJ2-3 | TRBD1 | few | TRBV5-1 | CASSSRQGQDTQYF | TGCGCCAGCAGCTCCAGACAGGGGCAAGATACGCAGTATTTT
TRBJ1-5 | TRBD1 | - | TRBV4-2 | CASSQEQGVQPQHF | TGTGCCAGCAGCCAAGAACAGGGGGTGCAGCCCCAGCATTTT
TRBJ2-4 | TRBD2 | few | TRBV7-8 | CASSPRLAGGKNIQYF | TGTGCCAGCAGCCCCAGACTAGCGGGAGGAAAAAACATTCAGTACTTC
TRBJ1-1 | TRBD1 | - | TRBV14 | CASSQDWTGVMNTEAFF | TGTGCCAGCAGCCAAGATTGGACAGGGGTTATGAACACTGAAGCTTTCTTT
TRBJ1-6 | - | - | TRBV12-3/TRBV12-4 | CASSLIGIHNSPLHF | TGTGCCAGCAGTTTGATAGGGATACATAATTCACCCCTCCACTTT
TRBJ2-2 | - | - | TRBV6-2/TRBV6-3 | CASSHNRLAGELFF | TGTGCCAGCAGCCACAACAGGTTGGCCGGGGAGCTGTTTTTT
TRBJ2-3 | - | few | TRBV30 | CACSSGRTDTQYF | TGTGCCTGTTCATCTGGCCGCACAGATACGCAGTATTTT
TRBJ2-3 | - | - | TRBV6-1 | CATGNRGTDTQYF | TGTGCCACAGGGAACAGGGGCACAGATACGCAGTATTTT
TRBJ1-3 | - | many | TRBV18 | CASSSQQGSGNTIYF | TGTGCCAGCTCATCACAACAGGGATCTGGAAACACCATATATTTT
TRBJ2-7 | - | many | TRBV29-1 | CSVLQQVNYEQYF | TGCAGCGTTCTTCAACAGGTGAACTACGAGCAGTACTTC
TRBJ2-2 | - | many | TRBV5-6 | CASSLFAELFF | TGTGCCAGCAGCTTGTTTGCGGAGCTGTTTTTT
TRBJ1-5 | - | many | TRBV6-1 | CASDEGGGHQPQHF | TGTGCCAGCGATGAGGGAGGGGGTCATCAGCCCCAGCATTTT
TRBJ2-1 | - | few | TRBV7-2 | CASSLVSRDEQFF | TGTGCCAGCAGCTTAGTTTCCAGGGATGAGCAGTTCTTC
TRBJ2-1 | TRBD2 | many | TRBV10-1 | CASSGGLAGGNEQFF | TGCGCCAGCAGTGGGGGACTAGCGGGAGGCAATGAGCAGTTCTTC
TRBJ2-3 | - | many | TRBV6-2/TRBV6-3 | CASNQGNTQYF | TGTGCCAGCAACCAGGGTAATACGCAGTATTTT
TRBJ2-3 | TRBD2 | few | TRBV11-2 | CASSSPSGRALDTQYF | TGTGCCAGCAGCTCGCCTAGCGGGAGGGCCTTAGATACGCAGTATTTT